This record concerns one T cell receptor (beta chain) sequence. What it binds is not known. Libraries were prepared by immunoSEQ multiplex PCR; TCRdb keeps only in-frame clonotypes and omits some of them. The data hold several thousand clones, with about 91% observed a single time. This entry belongs to a study of T cells in localized non-small cell lung cancer. Study findings and constraints: Median detection of top 100 tumor clones in adjacent lung was roughly 61 clones. Uninvolved nearby lung showed the greatest T cell clonality, exceeding that found in tumor.

This material consisted of peripheral blood mononuclear cells, taken before any cancer treatment. This receptor was taken from a male donor older than 55 with stage II lung adenocarcinoma.

CDR3 protein: CASSQAGQGTETQYF. The CDR3, as DNA: TGTGCCAGCAGCCAAGCTGGACAGGGGACGGAGACCCAGTACTTC. The chain employs TRBV14 and TRBJ2-5; 9 nucleotides match TRBD1. The junction had 5 bases not matched to a gene; V was cut back by 1 base and J by 5 bases. This CDR3 contains 15 residues. Germline V gene data show CDR1 as SGHDN and CDR2 as FVKESK.